This TCR beta chain was obtained from a study of spatial heterogeneity in lung cancer (dated by TCRdb to 2018 to 2020). Looking at the study overall: Beta-chain transcripts were consistently detected in greater numbers than alpha-chain transcripts, which likely reflected higher beta-chain transcript abundance. In the raw uncorrected reads, each unique combination of TCR and UMI appeared more than ten times on average. In non-small cell lung cancer, the study quantitatively compared TCR alpha and beta repertoires across several tumor regions, matched nontumor lung, and blood. Nonsynonymous mutation counts, determined by whole-exome sequencing of tumor tissue, were related to features of the TCR repertoire. At surgery, 220 tumor regions, roughly 63 matched nontumor lung samples and a few dozen PBMC samples were TCR-sequenced for both alpha and beta chains. Study-level results and caveats: Additional single-cell paired TCR alpha and beta sequencing was considered necessary to confirm, at a functional level, the hypothesis that regional TCRs recognize regional mutations. Ubiquitous expanded tumor TCRs were found in blood more often at tumor resection than at routine follow-up.

The time point label on this specimen signifies: sample taken at primary tumor resection. Donors were some 78 patients with early-stage, untreated non-small cell lung cancer from the lung TRACERx cohort. Without any cell sorting, TCR sequencing was performed on whole RNA extracted either from tumor and nontumor lung tissue or from cryopreserved PBMC samples. A patient was chosen for TCR sequencing only when enough RNA was available from at least two tumor regions. V loses 5 bases of germline sequence and J loses 2 bases, and the interval between the two ends is 9 bases. From its cysteine to its phenylalanine, the CDR3 spans 13 amino acids. Only the CDR3 region is kept as DNA, spanning 39 bases read in frame from base 1. This clonotype was seen many times. The specificity of this receptor is unknown. No quality values exist for individual bases; no much larger clone is one base distant. Libraries came from 5' RACE. The reads were generated on a NextSeq 500. In the TCR library protocol, a unique molecular identifier was attached to each TCR cDNA molecule so that PCR and sequencing errors could be corrected. The authors' pipeline ran thus. Decombinator tools were used for TCR identification, UMI-based error correction and CDR3 extraction. Expanded TCRs were defined as those above a frequency of 2 per 1,000, corresponding to the top 1% of the tumor frequency distribution. Renyi diversity was calculated using the R vegan package after each repertoire was subsampled 100 times to 5,000 TCRs. CDR3 similarity networks were built from amino acid triplet string-kernel similarity, connecting CDR3s with pairwise similarity above 0.82. Clones were called with MiXCR by TCRdb after fastp trimmed the public reads at Q25, and only in-frame beta chains were retained. Merged by CDR3 protein, the rows form single entries marked with the most common genes and DNA. These V and J calls are TCRdb output, not the study's own analysis. Within this sample are 20,000 to 25,000 distinct CDR3 sequences, with around 4.6% of them counted one time only. The ten top clones hold less than 8% of the sample.

This receptor was taken from a male donor with early-stage non-small cell lung cancer. The sequenced sample was PBMCs, obtained at surgery. The V gene is TRBV12-3 or TRBV12-4 and the J gene is TRBJ1-2; too little of a D gene remains to name it. The CDR3 protein: CASSGRINYGYTF. The bases are TGTGCCAGCAGTGGACGGATCAACTATGGCTACACCTTC.